One TCR beta chain is described in this entry. The antigen is unknown. CDR1 SGHTA and CDR2 FQGNSA come from the germline V gene. The length of the CDR3 is 15 residues. The V end was cut by 5 bases, the J end by 0 bases, with 10 bases between. These data come from a study of T cells in narcolepsy. Only in-frame clones appear in the TCRdb table, and some are missing; sequencing was by immunoSEQ multiplex PCR. The repertoire has tens of thousands of clones, about 85% of them found once; the top ten carry over 0.9%. Overall study findings and caveats: HCRT-specific and TRIB2-specific autoreactive clonotypes appeared among same-patient CSF and blood CD4+ clonotypes.

The sample consisted of CD45RA- memory CD4+ T cells from PBMCs. The TCR comes from a human donor with narcolepsy. The J gene is TRBJ1-4, the V gene TRBV7-2, with D possibly TRBD1 on 5 matching bases. The CDR3 sequence is CASSPDRATNEKLFF. Here the CDR3 DNA reads TGTGCCAGCAGCCCAGACAGAGCAACTAATGAAAAACTGTTTTTT.